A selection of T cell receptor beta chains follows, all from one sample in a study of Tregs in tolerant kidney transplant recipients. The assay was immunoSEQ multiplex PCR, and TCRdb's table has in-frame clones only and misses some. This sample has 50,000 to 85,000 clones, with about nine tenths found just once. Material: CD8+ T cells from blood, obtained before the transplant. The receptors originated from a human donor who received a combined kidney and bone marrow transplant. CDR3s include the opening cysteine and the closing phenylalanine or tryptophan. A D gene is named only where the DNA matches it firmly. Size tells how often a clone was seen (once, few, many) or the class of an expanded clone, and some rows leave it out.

CASSLGSGQPQHF | TGCGCCAGCAGCTTAGGTTCGGGACAACCCCAGCATTTT | NA | NA | TRBJ1-5 | TRBV5-1
CASSPWGRSLDTQYF | TGTGCCAGCAGCCCTTGGGGCCGAAGCCTAGATACGCAGTATTTT | once | NA | TRBJ2-3 | TRBV9
CASSLETGAYNEQFF | TGCGCCAGCAGCTTGGAGACAGGGGCATACAATGAGCAGTTCTTC | NA | TRBD1 | TRBJ2-1 | TRBV5-1
CASSRGQGLGGYTF | TGTGCCAGCAGTCGGGGACAGGGATTGGGCGGCTACACCTTC | NA | TRBD1 | TRBJ1-2 | TRBV27
CASSYAVGAAEKLFF | TGTGCCAGCAGTTATGCTGTAGGGGCGGCGGAAAAACTGTTTTTT | NA | NA | TRBJ1-4 | TRBV5-4
CASSEFNRESLPSGYTF | TGTGCCAGCAGTGAATTTAACAGGGAATCCTTGCCGAGTGGCTACACCTTC | NA | NA | TRBJ1-2 | TRBV25-1
CASSSWTGVGSAEAFF | TGTGCCAGCAGCTCCTGGACAGGGGTGGGTTCGGCTGAAGCTTTCTTT | NA | TRBD1 | TRBJ1-1 | TRBV5-6
CASSLPGGVYNEQFF | TGTGCCAGCAGCTTACCGGGAGGGGTATACAATGAGCAGTTCTTC | NA | TRBD2 | TRBJ2-1 | TRBV7-9
CASSFPDRVVQPQHF | TGTGCCAGCAGTTTTCCGGACAGGGTGGTTCAGCCCCAGCATTTT | NA | TRBD1 | TRBJ1-5 | TRBV2
CASSQGSTEAFF | TGTGCCAGCAGCCAAGGGAGCACTGAAGCTTTCTTT | NA | NA | TRBJ1-1 | TRBV14
CASSKQNRGSYEQYF | TGTGCCAGTAGTAAACAAAACAGGGGGTCCTACGAGCAGTACTTC | NA | TRBD1 | TRBJ2-7 | TRBV19
CASSFSIDNSPLHF | TGTGCCAGCAGCTTCTCCATAGATAATTCCCCCCTCCACTTT | NA | NA | TRBJ1-6 | TRBV5-4
CSVGGKFGDTHRTDTQYF | TGCAGCGTGGGGGGGAAGTTCGGGGACACACATCGCACAGATACGCAGTATTTT | once | NA | TRBJ2-3 | TRBV29-1
CASSQKLAGVAFSNEQFF | TGCGCCAGCAGCCAGAAACTAGCGGGAGTTGCCTTTTCCAATGAGCAGTTCTTC | NA | TRBD2 | TRBJ2-1 | TRBV4-1
CASRPSGLQETQYF | TGTGCCAGCAGACCTTCAGGGCTACAAGAGACCCAGTACTTC | NA | NA | TRBJ2-5 | TRBV6-5
CASSENAAGSSNPYGYTF | TGTGCCAGCAGTGAAAACGCGGCAGGGTCGTCGAATCCATATGGCTACACCTTC | NA | NA | TRBJ1-2 | TRBV2
CASSEVRYEKLFF | TGTGCCAGCAGTGAAGTACGGTATGAAAAACTGTTTTTT | NA | NA | TRBJ1-4 | TRBV25-1
CASSTRDSIYNEQFF | TGTGCCAGCAGTACCCGGGACAGTATTTACAATGAGCAGTTCTTC | NA | TRBD1 | TRBJ2-1 | TRBV7-9
CARAGGVSNNEQFF | TGTGCCCGGGCGGGGGGCGTTTCGAACAATGAGCAGTTCTTC | NA | TRBD2 | TRBJ2-1 | TRBV30
CASSEYRVSAGNTIYF | TGTGCCAGCAGTGAATACAGGGTTTCGGCTGGAAACACCATATATTTT | NA | NA | TRBJ1-3 | TRBV6-1
CASSGLGLAQETQYF | TGTGCCAGCAGCGGGCTGGGACTAGCGCAAGAGACCCAGTACTTC | NA | TRBD2 | TRBJ2-5 | TRBV9
CASSFDGRAGDTQYF | TGTGCCAGCAGCTTTGACGGGAGGGCGGGAGATACGCAGTATTTT | NA | TRBD2 | TRBJ2-3 | TRBV7-3
CASSSPLLAGGLYEQYF | TGTGCCAGCAGCTCCCCCCTACTAGCGGGAGGCCTCTACGAGCAGTACTTC | NA | TRBD2 | TRBJ2-7 | TRBV7-9
CASSPSTGGVYEQYF | TGTGCCAGTAGTCCATCGACAGGGGGTGTATACGAGCAGTACTTC | once | TRBD1 | TRBJ2-7 | TRBV19
CASSLGKDMAFF | TGTGCCAGCAGCTTGGGAAAGGACATGGCTTTCTTT | NA | NA | TRBJ1-1 | TRBV5-4
CSARDPRGYTF | TGCAGTGCTAGAGATCCGAGGGGCTACACCTTC | NA | NA | TRBJ1-2 | TRBV20-1
CASSNRAAGTEAFF | TGTGCCAGCAGTAACAGGGCTGCGGGCACTGAAGCTTTCTTT | NA | NA | TRBJ1-1 | TRBV5-5
CASSANRGDTANYGYTF | TGTGCCAGCAGCGCGAACAGGGGAGACACGGCTAACTATGGCTACACCTTC | once | TRBD1 | TRBJ1-2 | TRBV9
CASSPRLARSYEQYF | TGTGCCAGCTCACCCCGACTAGCCAGATCCTACGAGCAGTACTTC | NA | TRBD2 | TRBJ2-7 | TRBV18
CASSWGLAGNQETQYF | TGTGCCAGCAGCTGGGGACTAGCGGGAAACCAAGAGACCCAGTACTTC | NA | TRBD2 | TRBJ2-5 | TRBV13
CASRTGGNQPQHF | TGTGCCAGTCGAACAGGGGGCAATCAGCCCCAGCATTTT | once | TRBD1 | TRBJ1-5 | TRBV19
CASSLPRGHSTGELFF | TGTGCCAGCAGCCTCCCCCGGGGACACTCCACCGGGGAGCTGTTTTTT | NA | NA | TRBJ2-2 | TRBV7-3
CASSPMVGLAGDNEQFF | TGTGCCAGCAGCCCCATGGTCGGTCTAGCGGGAGACAATGAGCAGTTCTTC | NA | TRBD2 | TRBJ2-1 | TRBV7-3
CASSVAAGGSYEQYF | TGTGCCAGCAGCGTAGCAGCGGGAGGGTCCTACGAGCAGTACTTC | once | TRBD2 | TRBJ2-7 | TRBV9
CASSFGTSVGELFF | TGTGCCAGCAGCTTTGGGACTAGCGTCGGGGAGCTGTTTTTT | NA | TRBD2 | TRBJ2-2 | TRBV7-6
CASSVSEGSEAFF | TGTGCCAGCAGCGTATCCGAGGGCAGTGAAGCTTTCTTT | NA | NA | TRBJ1-1 | TRBV25-1
CASSPRDSLYQSYEQYF | TGCGCCAGCAGCCCGCGGGACAGCCTATACCAGAGCTACGAGCAGTACTTC | NA | NA | TRBJ2-7 | TRBV4-1
CASSEFDRDYEQYF | TGTGCCAGCAGTGAGTTTGACAGGGACTACGAGCAGTACTTC | NA | TRBD1 | TRBJ2-7 | TRBV9
CAISFTGGAADTQYF | TGTGCCATCAGCTTTACAGGGGGCGCGGCAGATACGCAGTATTTT | NA | TRBD1 | TRBJ2-3 | TRBV7-2
CASRRLGPSLYNEQFF | TGTGCCAGCAGGAGACTCGGACCTAGCCTATACAATGAGCAGTTCTTC | NA | NA | TRBJ2-1 | TRBV2
CASSRGTNANEQFF | TGTGCCAGCAGCAGAGGAACAAATGCCAATGAGCAGTTCTTC | NA | NA | TRBJ2-1 | TRBV7-7
CAISESGRRGLNTEAFF | TGTGCCATCAGTGAGTCGGGCAGGAGGGGGCTAAACACTGAAGCTTTCTTT | NA | TRBD1 | TRBJ1-1 | TRBV10-3
CASSAGTGASHEQYF | TGTGCCAGCAGCGCTGGGACAGGGGCGTCTCACGAGCAGTACTTC | NA | TRBD1 | TRBJ2-7 | TRBV13
CASSFQGGNEKLFF | TGTGCCAGCAGTTTCCAGGGTGGTAATGAAAAACTGTTTTTT | NA | NA | TRBJ1-4 | TRBV27
CASSLGVGANYGYTF | TGTGCCAGCAGCTTGGGGGTCGGAGCTAACTATGGCTACACCTTC | once | NA | TRBJ1-2 | TRBV5-6
CASSQALGRGEQYF | TGCGCCAGCAGCCAAGCTTTAGGGAGGGGCGAGCAGTACTTC | NA | TRBD2 | TRBJ2-7 | TRBV4-3
CASSFEGLRGELGETQYF | TGTGCCAGCAGCTTCGAGGGATTGCGGGGGGAGTTAGGAGAGACCCAGTACTTC | NA | TRBD2 | TRBJ2-5 | TRBV5-4